This T cell receptor (beta chain) was sequenced during a study of cytomegalovirus exposure and HLA in healthy donors. From germline, CDR1 is KGHSH and CDR2 LQKENI. The CDR3 extends over 14 amino acids. The V end lost 6 bases, the J end lost 1 base, and 9 bases lay between the germline ends. The primer mix had 60 Vbeta and 13 Jbeta primers. Libraries were prepared by immunoSEQ multiplex PCR; TCRdb keeps only in-frame clonotypes and omits some of them. This table holds tens of thousands of clones, around 80% found once. The clonotype originates from a male donor in good health and CMV-seropositive. The sequenced sample was PBMCs. The chain recombines TRBV18 with TRBJ2-2; D is perhaps TRBD1 (5 bases). CDR3 bases: TGTGCCAGCTCCCCCGACAGGAACACCGGGGAGCTGTTTTTT. Amino acids: CASSPDRNTGELFF.